The 16 T cell receptor beta chains below were found in one sample sequenced in a study of blood T cell repertoires in COVID-19. Clones were read by immunoSEQ multiplex PCR, and TCRdb kept only the in-frame ones, dropping some. This table holds approximately 190,000 clones, about 86% found once. The sequencing sample was made of PBMCs or T cells enriched from blood (not recorded which). Source of these receptors: a middle-aged man who had recovered from COVID-19.

The chain combines TRBV7-9 with TRBJ1-1; TRBD1 is a possible D gene (6 bases). The CDR3 has 15 residues. The V gene's germline CDR1 is SEHNR and CDR2 FQNEAQ (reference sequence). V was pared by 4 bases and J by 1 base, with 13 bases between. The CDR3 nucleotides are TGTGCCAGCAGCTCCCTAACAGGGCGGAACACTGAAGCTTTCTTT. Protein: CASSSLTGRNTEAFF.

The chain links TRBV6-2 or TRBV6-3 to TRBJ1-2; 10 bases match TRBD1. V trimming: 6 bases; J trimming: 5 bases; junction bases outside the gene matches: 6. Germline CDR1 reads MNHEY; CDR2 reads SVGEGT. This CDR3 has 14 residues. The CDR3 bases are TGTGCCAGCAGCGACAGGGGGCGCGGTTATGGCTACACCTTC. It yields the protein CASSDRGRGYGYTF.

This clone was seen a single time. V usage is TRBV18 and J usage is TRBJ2-1, with 10 bases aligning to TRBD2. The CDR3 is 17 amino acids. The germline CDR1 and CDR2 sequences are KGHSH and LQKENI. Losses at the gene ends were 1 base for V and 4 bases for J; bases not matched to a gene: 7. The CDR3 region has the DNA TGTGCCAGCTCACCACTCCTAGCGGGGGTTATATACAATGAGCAGTTCTTC. It is translated as CASSPLLAGVIYNEQFF.

This clone came up a few times. V usage is TRBV3-1 (or the pseudogene TRBV3-2) and J usage is TRBJ1-2; 8 bases are a match to TRBD1. Germline CDR1 reads LGHDT; CDR2 reads YNNKEL (reference sequence). The CDR3 length is 16 residues. The J segment lost 3 bases and the V segment lost 5 bases, leaving 11 bases of the junction unmatched. The CDR3 coding sequence is TGTGCCAGCAGCAGATCCCGGGACAGGAGATACTATGGCTACACCTTC. Translating gives CASSRSRDRRYYGYTF.

In this sample, this clone turned up a few times. This chain links TRBV2 with TRBJ1-1; D perhaps matches TRBD1 (6 bases). The CDR3 consists of 14 residues. Germline-derived CDR1 and CDR2 are SNHLY and FYNNEI. V was trimmed by 0 bases and J by 8 bases, leaving 13 bases between them. The CDR3 bases are TGTGCCAGCAGTGAAGCTATTAGAGGACAGGAAGCTTTCTTT. Protein sequence: CASSEAIRGQEAFF.

The genes are TRBV30 and TRBJ2-7; tentatively, D is TRBD2 (6 bases). The V end was cut by 2 bases, the J end by 1 base, with 15 bases between. The CDR3 extends over 15 amino acids. CDR1 GTSNPN and CDR2 SVGIG come from the germline V gene (reference sequence). The CDR3 sequence is CAWSKGKGLSYEQYF. In DNA, the CDR3 is TGTGCCTGGAGTAAAGGGAAGGGACTGTCCTACGAGCAGTACTTC.

The V and J genes are TRBV7-8 and TRBJ1-6; D not certain. V lost 1 base and J 8 bases, leaving 9 bases between the germline ends. In germline, CDR1 is SGHVS, CDR2 FQNEAQ. CDR3 size: 14 residues. In nucleotides, the CDR3 is TGTGCCAGCAGCTTAGTCCCCGGGGATTCACCCCTCCACTTT. It codes for CASSLVPGDSPLHF.

In this sample, this clone turned up once. The chain recombines TRBV5-1 with TRBJ2-1; D might be TRBD2 (8 bases). V lost 0 bases and J lost 8, with 15 bases in between. The CDR3 runs 15 residues. Germline V gene lookup returns CDR1 SGHRS and CDR2 YFSETQ. The CDR3 nucleotides read TGCGCCAGCAGCTTGGCGGGACTAGGGGGCGATGAGCAGTTCTTC. Translated: CASSLAGLGGDEQFF.

V is TRBV29-1 and J is TRBJ1-2, with a possible D match to TRBD1 (5 bases). This CDR3 region has 12 residues. Per germline, CDR1 SQVTM and CDR2 ANQGSEA. The ends were cut back, 4 bases at V and 4 bases at J, with 10 bases in the middle. CDR3 DNA sequence: TGCAGCGTTGTGGACACATTCTATGGCTACACCTTC. Residues: CSVVDTFYGYTF.

This chain connects TRBV19 to TRBJ2-2, with TRBD1 as a possible D gene (6 bases). This CDR3 spans 14 amino acids. V lost 4 bases, J lost 7 bases, and 13 bases lay in between. Germline CDR1 LNHDA, CDR2 SQIVND (reference sequence). CDR3 coding DNA: TGTGCCAGTAGTACGCACGGACAGCTCGGGGAGCTGTTTTTT. Protein product: CASSTHGQLGELFF. The full variable domain, completed using reference TRBV19 and TRBJ2-2, is DGGITQSPKYLFRKEGQNVTLSCEQNLNHDAMYWYRQDPGQGLRLIYYSQIVNDFQKGDIAEGYSVSREKKESFPLTVTSAQKNPTAFYLCASSTHGQLGELFFGEGSRLTVL.

This clone appeared once. The J gene is TRBJ1-4, the V gene TRBV24-1, with 7 bases aligning to TRBD1. With 9 bases clipped from V and 8 bases from J, the junction kept 17 bases outside the gene matches. The CDR3 runs to 16 residues. The germline V gene has CDR1 KGHDR and CDR2 SFDVKD. The CDR3 DNA reads as TGTGCCACCTTCGAGACAGGGCCCTTTGATGAGGAAAAACTGTTTTTT. Amino acids: CATFETGPFDEEKLFF.

The chain employs TRBV30 and TRBJ1-1; 8 bases line up with TRBD1. This CDR3 is 14 amino acids long. V lost 1 base to trimming and J lost 10 bases; unmatched junction nucleotides: 11. From germline, CDR1 is GTSNPN and CDR2 SVGIG (reference sequence). The CDR3: CAWSGGTGTLIAFF. In nucleotides, the CDR3 is TGTGCCTGGAGTGGAGGGACAGGAACACTGATAGCTTTCTTT.

The chain combines TRBV3-1 (or the pseudogene TRBV3-2) with TRBJ2-3; 8 nucleotides line up with TRBD2. This CDR3 contains 15 residues. The trim removed 6 bases at V and 2 bases at J, leaving 7 bases unmatched. The germline V gene has CDR1 LGHDT and CDR2 YNNKEL (reference sequence). CDR3 coding DNA: TGTGCCAGCAGGCCCTGGCGGGGGGACACAGATACGCAGTATTTT. Translated: CASRPWRGDTDTQYF.

This chain connects TRBV7-2 to TRBJ1-1; D perhaps matches TRBD1 (6 bases). The germline CDR1 and CDR2 sequences are SGHTA and FQGNSA. The CDR3 runs to 15 residues. Trimming shortened V by 2 bases and J by 4 bases, and 14 bases separated the two germline ends. CDR3 region: CASSLNRVGITEAFF. The CDR3 nucleotides read TGTGCCAGCAGCTTAAACAGGGTTGGCATCACTGAAGCTTTCTTT.

The chain is built from TRBV6-1 and TRBJ1-5; no clear D gene. Per germline, CDR1 MNHNS and CDR2 SASEGT. V was shortened by 0 bases and J by 2 bases, with 17 bases between the two germline ends. The CDR3 spans 18 residues. The CDR3 DNA follows: TGTGCCAGCAGTGAAGCCCCGCAGGTGGGTTCAGGCAATCAGCCCCAGCATTTT. It encodes CASSEAPQVGSGNQPQHF.

The chain couples TRBV27 to TRBJ1-1, with D unresolved. CDR1 is MNHEY and CDR2 is SMNVEV in the germline V gene (reference sequence). The CDR3 runs 13 residues. V was clipped by 6 bases and J by 4 bases, with 12 bases between them. The CDR3 sequence: CASSQQTRTEAFF. The CDR3 DNA sequence: TGTGCCAGCAGCCAACAAACCCGCACTGAAGCTTTCTTT.